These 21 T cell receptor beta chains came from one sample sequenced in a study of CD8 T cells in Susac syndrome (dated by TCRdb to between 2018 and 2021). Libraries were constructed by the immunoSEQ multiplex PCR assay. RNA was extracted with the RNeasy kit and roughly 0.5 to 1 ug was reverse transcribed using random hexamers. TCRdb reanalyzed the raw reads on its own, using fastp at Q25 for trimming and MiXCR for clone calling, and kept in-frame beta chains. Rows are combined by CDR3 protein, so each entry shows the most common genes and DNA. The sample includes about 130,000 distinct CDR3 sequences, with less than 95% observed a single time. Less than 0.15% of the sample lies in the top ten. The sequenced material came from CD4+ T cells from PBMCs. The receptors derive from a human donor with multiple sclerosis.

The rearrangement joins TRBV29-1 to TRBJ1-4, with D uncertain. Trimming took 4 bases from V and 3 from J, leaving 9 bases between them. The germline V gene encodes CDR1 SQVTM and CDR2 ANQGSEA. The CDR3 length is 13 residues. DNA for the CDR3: TGCAGCGTTGGAATGGGTTCTAATGAAAAACTGTTTTTT. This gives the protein CSVGMGSNEKLFF.

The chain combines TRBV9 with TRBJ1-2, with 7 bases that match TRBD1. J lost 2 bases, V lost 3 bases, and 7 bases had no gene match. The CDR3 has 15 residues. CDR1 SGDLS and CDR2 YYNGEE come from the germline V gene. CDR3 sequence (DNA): TGTGCCAGCAGCGAGGGGGGGACAGCAAACTATGGCTACACCTTC. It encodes CASSEGGTANYGYTF. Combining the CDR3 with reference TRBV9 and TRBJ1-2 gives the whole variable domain DSGVTQTPKHLITATGQRVTLRCSPRSGDLSVYWYQQSLDQGLQFLIQYYNGEERAKGNILERFSAQQFPDLHSELNLSSLELGDSALYFCASSEGGTANYGYTFGSGTRLTVV.

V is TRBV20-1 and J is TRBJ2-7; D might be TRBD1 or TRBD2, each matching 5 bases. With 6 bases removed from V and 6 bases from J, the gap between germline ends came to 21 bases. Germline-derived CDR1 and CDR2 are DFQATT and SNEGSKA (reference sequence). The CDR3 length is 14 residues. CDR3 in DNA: TGCAGTGCCGAGCCGGGACGTCTGATGGGCGAGCAGTACTTC. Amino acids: CSAEPGRLMGEQYF.

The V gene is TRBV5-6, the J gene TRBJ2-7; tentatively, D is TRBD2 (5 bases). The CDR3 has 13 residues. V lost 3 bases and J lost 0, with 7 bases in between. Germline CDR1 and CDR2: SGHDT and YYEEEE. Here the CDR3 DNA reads TGTGCCAGCAGCTCAGCGGCCTCCTACGAGCAGTACTTC. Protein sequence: CASSSAASYEQYF. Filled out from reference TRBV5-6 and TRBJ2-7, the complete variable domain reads DAGVTQSPTHLIKTRGQQVTLRCSPKSGHDTVSWYQQALGQGPQFIFQYYEEEERQRGNFPDRFSGHQFPNYSSELNVNALLLGDSALYLCASSSAASYEQYFGPGTRLTVT.

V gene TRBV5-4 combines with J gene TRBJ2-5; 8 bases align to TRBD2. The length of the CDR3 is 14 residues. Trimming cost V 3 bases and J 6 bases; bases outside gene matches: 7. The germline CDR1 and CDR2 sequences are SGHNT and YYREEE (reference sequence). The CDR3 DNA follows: TGTGCCAGCAGCTCCCAGCGGGAGAGAAAGACCCAGTACTTC. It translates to CASSSQRERKTQYF.

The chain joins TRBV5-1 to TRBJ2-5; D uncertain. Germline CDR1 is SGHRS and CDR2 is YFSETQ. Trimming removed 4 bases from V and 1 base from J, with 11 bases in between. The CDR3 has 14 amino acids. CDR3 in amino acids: CASSMQLLQETQYF. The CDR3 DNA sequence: TGCGCCAGCAGCATGCAGCTACTCCAAGAGACCCAGTACTTC.

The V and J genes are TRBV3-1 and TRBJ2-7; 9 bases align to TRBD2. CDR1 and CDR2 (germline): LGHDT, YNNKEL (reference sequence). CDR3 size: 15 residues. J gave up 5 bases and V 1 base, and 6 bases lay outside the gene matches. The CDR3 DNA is TGTGCCAGCAGCCAAGCCGGACTAGCGTTCCACGAGCAGTACTTC. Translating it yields CASSQAGLAFHEQYF.

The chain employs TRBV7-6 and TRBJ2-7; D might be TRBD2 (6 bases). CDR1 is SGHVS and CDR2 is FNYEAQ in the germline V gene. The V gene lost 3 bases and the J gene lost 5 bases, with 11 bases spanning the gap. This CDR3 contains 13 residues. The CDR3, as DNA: TGTGCCAGCAGCTTGGGACTCTTTCACGAGCAGTACTTC. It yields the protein CASSLGLFHEQYF.

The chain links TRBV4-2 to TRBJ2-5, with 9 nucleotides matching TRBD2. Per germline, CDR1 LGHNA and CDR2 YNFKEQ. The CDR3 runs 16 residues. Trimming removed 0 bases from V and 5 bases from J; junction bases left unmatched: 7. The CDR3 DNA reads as TGTGCCAGCAGCCAAGATCCGACTAGCGGCTGGGAGACCCAGTACTTC. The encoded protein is CASSQDPTSGWETQYF.

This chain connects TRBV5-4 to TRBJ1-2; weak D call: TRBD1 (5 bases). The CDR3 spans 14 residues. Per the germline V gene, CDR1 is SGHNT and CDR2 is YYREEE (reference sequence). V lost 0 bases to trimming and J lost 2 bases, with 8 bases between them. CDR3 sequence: CASSLGQRNYGYTF. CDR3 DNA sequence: TGTGCCAGCAGCTTGGGACAGAGAAACTATGGCTACACCTTC.

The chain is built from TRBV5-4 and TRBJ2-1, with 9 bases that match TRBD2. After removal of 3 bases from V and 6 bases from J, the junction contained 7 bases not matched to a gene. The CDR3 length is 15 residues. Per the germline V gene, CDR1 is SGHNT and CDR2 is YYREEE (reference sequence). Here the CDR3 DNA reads TGTGCCAGCAGCTCCAGGGGGACTAGCAGCAATGAGCAGTTCTTC. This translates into CASSSRGTSSNEQFF. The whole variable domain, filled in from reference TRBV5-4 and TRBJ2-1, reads ETGVTQSPTHLIKTRGQQVTLRCSSQSGHNTVSWYQQALGQGPQFIFQYYREEENGRGNFPPRFSGLQFPNYSSELNVNALELDDSALYLCASSSRGTSSNEQFFGPGTRLTVL.

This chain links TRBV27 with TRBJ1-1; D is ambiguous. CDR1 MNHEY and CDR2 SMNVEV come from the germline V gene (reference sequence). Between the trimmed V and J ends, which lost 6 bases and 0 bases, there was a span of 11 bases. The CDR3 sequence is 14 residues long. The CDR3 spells CASSPLAVNTEAFF. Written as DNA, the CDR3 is TGTGCCAGCAGCCCCTTAGCGGTGAACACTGAAGCTTTCTTT.

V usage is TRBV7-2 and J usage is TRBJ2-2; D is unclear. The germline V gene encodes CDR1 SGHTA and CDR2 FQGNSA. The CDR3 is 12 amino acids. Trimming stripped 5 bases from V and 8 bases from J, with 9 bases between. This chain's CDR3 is CASSRFGGELFF. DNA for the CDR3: TGTGCCAGCAGCCGCTTTGGTGGGGAGCTGTTTTTT.

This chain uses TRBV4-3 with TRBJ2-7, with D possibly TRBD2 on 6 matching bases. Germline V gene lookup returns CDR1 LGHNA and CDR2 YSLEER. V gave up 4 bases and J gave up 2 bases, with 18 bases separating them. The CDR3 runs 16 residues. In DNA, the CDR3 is TGCGCCAGCAGCCCAGCGGGCCCACAAGGGACCTACGAGCAGTACTTC. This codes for CASSPAGPQGTYEQYF.

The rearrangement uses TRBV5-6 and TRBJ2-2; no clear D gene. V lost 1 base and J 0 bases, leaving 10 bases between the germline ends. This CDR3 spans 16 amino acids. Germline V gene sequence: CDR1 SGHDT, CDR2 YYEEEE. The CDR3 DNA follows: TGTGCCAGCAGCTTGATAAGAAGGGCGAACACCGGGGAGCTGTTTTTT. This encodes CASSLIRRANTGELFF.

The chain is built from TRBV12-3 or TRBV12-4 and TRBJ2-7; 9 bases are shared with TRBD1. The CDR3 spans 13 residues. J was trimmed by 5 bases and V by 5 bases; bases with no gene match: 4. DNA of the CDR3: TGTGCCAGCAGTACAGGGGGCGGCGACGAGCAGTACTTC. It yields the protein CASSTGGGDEQYF.

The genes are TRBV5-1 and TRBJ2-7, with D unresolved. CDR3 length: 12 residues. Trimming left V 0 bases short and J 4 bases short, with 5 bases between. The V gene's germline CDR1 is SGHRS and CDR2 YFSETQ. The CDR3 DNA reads TGCGCCAGCAGCTTGGATCAGTACGAGCAGTACTTC. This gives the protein CASSLDQYEQYF.

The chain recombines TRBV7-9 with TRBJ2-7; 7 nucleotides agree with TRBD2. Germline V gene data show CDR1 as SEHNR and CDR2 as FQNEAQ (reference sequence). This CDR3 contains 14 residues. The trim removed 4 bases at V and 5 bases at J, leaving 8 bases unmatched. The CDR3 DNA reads TGTGCCAGCAGCTCCCTGGGGACTACCAACGAGCAGTACTTC. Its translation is CASSSLGTTNEQYF.

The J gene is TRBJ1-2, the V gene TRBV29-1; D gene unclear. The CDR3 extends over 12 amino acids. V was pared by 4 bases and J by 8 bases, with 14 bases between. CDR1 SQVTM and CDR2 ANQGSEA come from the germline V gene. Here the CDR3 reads CSVGSRTEGYTF. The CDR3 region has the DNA TGCAGCGTTGGGTCCCGGACGGAGGGCTACACCTTC.

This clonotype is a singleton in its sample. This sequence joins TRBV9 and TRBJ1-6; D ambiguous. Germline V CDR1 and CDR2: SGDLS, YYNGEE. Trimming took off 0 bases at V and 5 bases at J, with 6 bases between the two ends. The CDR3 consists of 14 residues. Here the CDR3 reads CASSVDPNNSPLHF. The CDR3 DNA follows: TGTGCCAGCAGCGTAGACCCAAATAATTCACCCCTCCACTTT.

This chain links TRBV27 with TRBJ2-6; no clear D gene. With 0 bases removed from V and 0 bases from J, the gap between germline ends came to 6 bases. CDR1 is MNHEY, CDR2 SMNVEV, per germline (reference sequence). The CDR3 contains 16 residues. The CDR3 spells CASSLSPYSGANVLTF. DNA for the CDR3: TGTGCCAGCAGTTTATCTCCCTACTCTGGGGCCAACGTCCTGACTTTC.